One sample yielded the 26 T cell receptor beta chains listed below, sequenced in a study of blood T cells in healthy people across ages. Through a sample-barcoded 5' primer and a J-beta primer mix, a second PCR was run for roughly 6 to 12 cycles. MiXCR, applied by TCRdb to the 5' RACE reads, yields one record per CDR3 protein. The sample consists of approximately 780,000 distinct CDR3 sequences, roughly 25% of them appearing once. This same sample was also part of a study on T cells of mothers and their children.

Sequencing input: blood. The receptors were sampled from a boy under 18 in good health.

CDR3 protein: CASRPTRAQSAKNIQYF. The CDR3 DNA reads TGTGCCAGCAGGCCTACTAGGGCGCAATCGGCCAAAAACATTCAGTACTTC. The gene calls are TRBV27 and TRBJ2-4; D is perhaps TRBD2 (5 bases). Trimming cost V 6 bases and J 1 base, with 19 bases left between them. This CDR3 has 17 amino acids. Germline-derived CDR1 and CDR2 are MNHEY and SMNVEV (reference sequence).

This clonotype was seen only a few times. The genes are TRBV2 and TRBJ2-5, with a possible D match to TRBD2 (5 bases). The J call is uncertain, as TRBJ2-7 better fits the DNA end. This CDR3 comprises 11 residues. Germline V lookup: CDR1 SNHLY, CDR2 FYNNEI. CDR3 DNA: TGTGCCAGCGGGGAGCGGACCGAGCAGTACTTC. This translates into CASGERTEQYF.

This clonotype appeared a single time. Here the CDR3 reads CASTDNDSPLHF. The DNA of the CDR3 is TGTGCCAGCACAGACAATGATTCACCCCTCCACTTT. V and J are TRBV2 and TRBJ1-6; no firm D call. V lost 7 bases and J 8 bases, leaving 9 bases between the germline ends. The CDR3 is made up of 12 amino acids. In germline, CDR1 is SNHLY, CDR2 FYNNEI.

This clonotype has a handful of counts. The genes are TRBV27 and TRBJ2-1; D is unresolved. The J call is in doubt because the DNA end fits TRBJ2-5 better. The CDR3 totals 13 residues. The germline CDR1 and CDR2 sequences are MNHEY and SMNVEV (reference sequence). CDR3 loop: CASSSPLLATQYF. Here the CDR3 DNA reads TGTGCCAGCAGTTCCCCTTTGCTGGCGACCCAGTACTTC.

As regards this clonotype: The junction departs from germline at one end; a sequencing error may be responsible. The chain couples TRBV7-3 to TRBJ2-1, with 7 bases fitting TRBD1. This CDR3 has 13 residues. Germline assignment: CDR1 SGHTA and CDR2 FQGTGA. Here the CDR3 DNA reads TGTGTCAGCAGCCCAGGGGGACACAATGAGCAGTTCTTC. Translating it yields CVSSPGGHNEQFF.

The chain carries TRBV29-1 and TRBJ2-7, with TRBD2 identical over 15 bases. The J call is uncertain, as TRBJ2-1 better fits the DNA end. This CDR3 has 19 residues. The V gene's germline CDR1 is SQVTM and CDR2 ANQGSEA. Here the CDR3 DNA reads TGCAGCGTTACCTCAGGACTAGCGGGGGGGGCTTCTTTGGGGAATGAGCAGTTCTTC. Translating gives CSVTSGLAGGASLGNEQFF.

This clonotype showed up just a few times. V usage is TRBV9 and J usage is TRBJ1-1, with D possibly being TRBD1 (6 bases). This CDR3 is built from 13 residues. V lost 3 bases and J 10 bases, leaving 16 bases between the germline ends. Germline V gene lookup returns CDR1 SGDLS and CDR2 YYNGEE. In DNA form, the CDR3 reads TGTGCCAGCAGCGCCCGGGACGAAGGGGGAGCTTTCTTT. Translated: CASSARDEGGAFF.

In its sample, this clonotype was seen a few times. The V and J genes are TRBV5-6 and TRBJ1-1, with D perhaps TRBD1 (5 bases). CDR3 length: 14 residues. The germline V gene encodes CDR1 SGHDT and CDR2 YYEEEE. With 5 bases removed from V and 4 bases from J, the gap between germline ends came to 15 bases. The CDR3 region is CASRSHDSGTEAFF. The CDR3 DNA follows: TGTGCCAGCAGATCACACGACAGCGGCACTGAAGCTTTCTTT.

This clonotype was seen only once. This sequence joins TRBV19 and TRBJ2-1; 10 bases fit TRBD2. CDR3 length: 15 residues. Germline V gene data show CDR1 as LNHDA and CDR2 as SQIVND (reference sequence). V lost 3 bases and J lost 4; bases outside the gene matches: 3. The CDR3 loop reads CASSMSSGGYNEQFF. CDR3 coding DNA: TGTGCCAGTAGTATGTCTAGCGGGGGATACAATGAGCAGTTCTTC.

The rearrangement joins TRBV12-3 or TRBV12-4 to TRBJ1-4; 7 bases line up with TRBD1. Trimming took 4 bases from V and 2 from J; bases not matched to a gene: 1. This CDR3 has 14 residues. The CDR3 here is CASSWGQTNEKLFF. In DNA, the CDR3 is TGTGCCAGCAGTTGGGGACAGACTAATGAAAAACTGTTTTTT.

The chain recombines TRBV7-2 with TRBJ2-7, with unresolved D. The germline CDR1 and CDR2 sequences are SGHTA and FQGNSA. V gave up 1 base and J gave up 0 bases, with 10 bases separating them. The CDR3 sequence is 15 residues long. The CDR3 is CASSLEASTSYEQYF. The CDR3 nucleotides read TGTGCCAGCAGCTTAGAAGCCTCCACCTCCTACGAGCAGTACTTC.

The chain employs TRBV4-1 and TRBJ2-5; D is unclear. The J call may be faulty, since TRBJ2-1 better matches the DNA end. The length of the CDR3 is 13 residues. Germline V gene data show CDR1 as MGHRA and CDR2 as YSYEKL. Here the CDR3 reads CASSQGMGDEQFF. As DNA, the CDR3 is TGCGCCAGCAGCCAGGGGATGGGTGATGAGCAGTTCTTC.

The chain recombines TRBV29-1 with TRBJ1-1, with D unclear. Trimming shortened V by 7 bases and J by 1 base, and 13 bases separated the two germline ends. The CDR3 loop spans 13 amino acids. Germline V gives CDR1 SQVTM, CDR2 ANQGSEA. DNA for the CDR3: TGCAGCGCCCTTAGGGATCCGAACACTGAAGCTTTCTTT. Amino acids: CSALRDPNTEAFF.

The chain combines TRBV9 with TRBJ2-3, with D maybe TRBD2 (7 bases). The CDR3 is 15 residues long. Trimming took off 3 bases at V and 0 bases at J, with 11 bases between the two ends. The V gene's germline CDR1 is SGDLS and CDR2 YYNGEE. The CDR3 protein is CASSAAGASTDTQYF. The CDR3, as DNA: TGTGCCAGCAGCGCCGCGGGGGCTAGCACAGATACGCAGTATTTT. The variable domain in full, with the rest retrieved from reference TRBV9 and TRBJ2-3, is DSGVTQTPKHLITATGQRVTLRCSPRSGDLSVYWYQQSLDQGLQFLIQYYNGEERAKGNILERFSAQQFPDLHSELNLSSLELGDSALYFCASSAAGASTDTQYFGPGTRLTVL.

This sequence joins TRBV6-1 and TRBJ1-6; D is ambiguous. V gave up 8 bases and J gave up 7 bases, with 12 bases separating them. CDR3 length: 13 amino acids. Germline V gene sequence: CDR1 MNHNS, CDR2 SASEGT. Here the CDR3 reads CASCLAENSPLHF. The CDR3 DNA is TGTGCCAGCTGTCTTGCAGAAAATTCACCCCTCCACTTT.

This clonotype was seen at least ten times. The rearrangement joins TRBV29-1 to TRBJ2-5; D is unclear. Looked up from germline, CDR1 is SQVTM and CDR2 is ANQGSEA. Deletions cut 4 bases from V and 2 bases from J, with 8 bases between. The CDR3 covers 12 residues. This CDR3 reads CSVVKGQETQYF. CDR3 DNA sequence: TGCAGCGTTGTCAAGGGTCAAGAGACCCAGTACTTC.

The chain employs TRBV6-2 or TRBV6-3 and TRBJ2-1, with 10 bases lining up with TRBD2. CDR1 and CDR2 from the germline V gene are MNHEY and SVGEGT. With V trimmed by 6 bases and J by 13 bases, 3 bases remained unmatched. CDR3 length: 11 amino acids. The CDR3 sequence: CASSVAGGQFF. CDR3 nucleotides: TGTGCCAGCAGCGTAGCGGGGGGTCAGTTCTTC.

The chain couples TRBV10-3 to TRBJ1-6; a weak D match, TRBD1 (6 bases). The V gene's germline CDR1 is ENHRY and CDR2 SYGVKD. The CDR3 is 15 residues long. V was cut by 6 bases and J by 9 bases, with 18 bases left in between. For the CDR3, the DNA is TGTGCCATCAGCCAGGACGGGGGCTGGCGTTCACCCCTCCACTTT. Translating it yields CAISQDGGWRSPLHF.

CDR3 region: CSASQTPWGNYGYTF. The CDR3 DNA follows: TGCAGTGCCTCACAGACACCCTGGGGAAACTATGGCTACACCTTC. This chain uses TRBV20-1 with TRBJ1-2; D uncertain. The V gene's germline CDR1 is DFQATT and CDR2 SNEGSKA (reference sequence). The CDR3 sequence is 15 residues long. The V end was cut by 6 bases, the J end by 2 bases, with 19 bases between.

The rearrangement links TRBV6-5 to TRBJ2-2, with D perhaps being TRBD1 or TRBD2 (5 bases each). The CDR3 contains 13 residues. Germline lookup yields CDR1 MNHEY and CDR2 SVGAGI. The V gene lost 5 bases and the J gene lost 6 bases, with 10 bases spanning the gap. CDR3 DNA: TGTGCCAGCAGTATCGGGGCTGCCGGGGAGCTGTTTTTT. Its translation: CASSIGAAGELFF.

V usage is TRBV20-1 and J usage is TRBJ1-2; 8 bases map to TRBD1. Per the germline V gene, CDR1 is DFQATT and CDR2 is SNEGSKA (reference sequence). After removal of 0 bases from V and 4 bases from J, the junction contained 7 bases not matched to a gene. This CDR3 is 15 amino acids long. The CDR3, as DNA: TGCAGTGCTAGAGACCAGGGGGCGAAGGCCTATGGCTACACCTTC. Protein sequence: CSARDQGAKAYGYTF.

V and J are TRBV29-1 and TRBJ2-4, with D unclear. V was shortened by 3 bases and J by 9 bases, with 15 bases between the two germline ends. This CDR3 has 13 residues. Germline loops: CDR1 SQVTM, CDR2 ANQGSEA. In nucleotides, the CDR3 is TGCAGCGTTGAGACTCAAAGCCACGGCATTCAGTACTTC. Amino acids: CSVETQSHGIQYF.

The chain joins TRBV7-2 to TRBJ1-6; no clear D gene. Germline V lookup: CDR1 SGHTA, CDR2 FQGNSA. The CDR3 spans 16 residues. V lost 0 bases, J lost 10 bases, and 16 bases lay in between. The CDR3 protein is CASSLAHPVAGSPLHF. The CDR3 nucleotides read TGTGCCAGCAGCTTAGCGCATCCAGTCGCGGGGTCACCCCTCCACTTT.

The chain links TRBV5-1 to TRBJ2-7; 8 bases are shared with TRBD1. This CDR3 has 15 residues. From germline, CDR1 is SGHRS and CDR2 YFSETQ. V was pared by 5 bases and J by 0 bases, with 7 bases of the junction left unmatched. CDR3 residues: CASRLGDRNSYEQYF. CDR3 bases: TGCGCCAGCAGACTTGGGGACAGGAACTCCTACGAGCAGTACTTC. The variable domain in full, completed from reference TRBV5-1 and TRBJ2-7, reads KAGVTQTPRYLIKTRGQQVTLSCSPISGHRSVSWYQQTPGQGLQFLFEYFSETQRNKGNFPGRFSGRQFSNSRSEMNVSTLELGDSALYLCASRLGDRNSYEQYFGPGTRLTVT.

V is TRBV29-1 and J is TRBJ2-5, with D possibly being TRBD1 (6 bases). Trimming cost V 6 bases and J 5 bases, with 16 bases left between them. The germline CDR1 and CDR2 sequences are SQVTM and ANQGSEA. CDR3 size: 13 residues. The CDR3, as DNA: TGCAGCGTCGTAAAGGGGGTTGGGGAGACCCAGTACTTC. Its protein is CSVVKGVGETQYF.

The chain uses TRBV12-3 or TRBV12-4 and TRBJ2-3, with 12 bases aligning to TRBD2. The CDR3 covers 16 residues. With V trimmed by 6 bases and J by 5 bases, 9 bases remained unmatched. In DNA form, the CDR3 reads TGTGCCAGCAGCAAAGGACTAGCGGGGTCCAGAGATACGCAGTATTTT. Amino acid sequence: CASSKGLAGSRDTQYF.